These T cell receptor beta chains were read from a single sample in a study of post-analysis software for immune sequencing data. TCRdb reprocessed the PCR reads with MiXCR, giving one entry per CDR3 protein. Among about 540,000 distinct CDR3 sequences listed, 30% to 40% were seen once. Sequenced material: blood. These TCRs come from a girl younger than 18 with multiple sclerosis. The CDR3 runs from the conserved cysteine through the conserved F or W. A D gene is named only where the DNA matches it firmly. The size of a clone is reported for some rows only, either as once, few or many, or as a class for expanded clones.

V gene: TRBV6-2/TRBV6-3
clone size: .
J gene: TRBJ1-5
D gene: TRBD1
CDR3 protein: CASSPRTGPNQPQHF
CDR3 DNA: TGTGCCAGCAGCCCCCGGACAGGTCCCAATCAGCCCCAGCATTTT

V gene: TRBV20-1
clone size: .
J gene: TRBJ2-7
D gene: .
CDR3 protein: CSVRTKYEQYF
CDR3 DNA: TGCAGTGTCCGGACAAAATACGAGCAGTACTTC

V gene: TRBV10-3
clone size: .
J gene: TRBJ2-1
D gene: TRBD2
CDR3 protein: CAISGGADNEQFF
CDR3 DNA: TGTGCCATCAGCGGGGGGGCCGATAATGAGCAGTTCTTC

V gene: TRBV20-1
clone size: many
J gene: TRBJ2-7
D gene: .
CDR3 protein: CSASLVGSEQYF
CDR3 DNA: TGCAGTGCTAGTCTGGTGGGAAGCGAGCAGTACTTC

V gene: TRBV3-1
clone size: .
J gene: TRBJ2-5
D gene: .
CDR3 protein: CASSHMTSPPETQYF
CDR3 DNA: TGTGCCAGCAGCCATATGACTAGTCCCCCGGAGACCCAGTACTTC

V gene: TRBV12-3/TRBV12-4
clone size: few
J gene: TRBJ2-2
D gene: TRBD1
CDR3 protein: CASRTGGAKNTGELFF
CDR3 DNA: TGTGCCAGCAGAACAGGGGGAGCAAAGAACACCGGGGAGCTGTTTTTT

V gene: TRBV6-2/TRBV6-3
clone size: .
J gene: TRBJ2-7
D gene: .
CDR3 protein: CASRRDTSTYEQYF
CDR3 DNA: TGTGCCAGCCGAAGGGACACCAGTACCTACGAGCAGTACTTC

V gene: TRBV15
clone size: many
J gene: TRBJ2-5
D gene: .
CDR3 protein: CATSRDPQVQETQYF
CDR3 DNA: TGTGCCACCAGCAGAGACCCCCAGGTGCAAGAGACCCAGTACTTC

V gene: TRBV10-3
clone size: few
J gene: TRBJ2-3
D gene: .
CDR3 protein: CAINPDGGFTTDTQYF
CDR3 DNA: TGTGCCATCAACCCGGATGGGGGGTTTACCACAGATACGCAGTATTTT

V gene: TRBV29-1
clone size: many
J gene: TRBJ2-5
D gene: .
CDR3 protein: CSVGAMRETQYF
CDR3 DNA: TGCAGCGTTGGCGCCATGAGAGAGACCCAGTACTTC

V gene: TRBV6-5
clone size: .
J gene: TRBJ1-4
D gene: .
CDR3 protein: CASSGAARTNEKLFF
CDR3 DNA: TGTGCCAGCAGTGGGGCTGCCAGGACTAATGAAAAACTGTTTTTT

V gene: TRBV29-1
clone size: once
J gene: TRBJ1-2
D gene: .
CDR3 protein: CSVQATNYGYTF
CDR3 DNA: TGCAGCGTTCAGGCTACTAACTATGGCTACACCTTC

V gene: TRBV11-2
clone size: .
J gene: TRBJ1-1
D gene: .
CDR3 protein: CASIPKGSGGITEAFF
CDR3 DNA: TGTGCCAGCATCCCCAAGGGATCTGGGGGAATCACTGAAGCTTTCTTT

V gene: TRBV5-1
clone size: .
J gene: TRBJ2-3
D gene: .
CDR3 protein: CASSWTSGGPSVSAQYF
CDR3 DNA: TGCGCCAGCAGCTGGACTAGTGGGGGGCCCAGTGTCAGTGCGCAGTATTTT

V gene: TRBV20-1
clone size: few
J gene: TRBJ2-5
D gene: TRBD2
CDR3 protein: CSARGLVMETQYF
CDR3 DNA: TGCAGTGCTAGGGGACTAGTCATGGAGACCCAGTACTTC

V gene: TRBV12-3/TRBV12-4
clone size: few
J gene: TRBJ1-3
D gene: .
CDR3 protein: CASSFWGAHGNTIYF
CDR3 DNA: TGTGCCAGCAGTTTTTGGGGGGCGCACGGAAACACCATATATTTT

V gene: TRBV6-5
clone size: many
J gene: TRBJ2-5
D gene: .
CDR3 protein: CASNKMGGAPQETQYF
CDR3 DNA: TGTGCCAGCAACAAAATGGGGGGGGCCCCACAAGAGACCCAGTACTTC

V gene: TRBV20-1
clone size: medium-sized
J gene: TRBJ2-3
D gene: TRBD1
CDR3 protein: CSANRGTGTDTQYF
CDR3 DNA: TGCAGTGCGAACAGGGGAACGGGCACAGATACGCAGTATTTT

V gene: TRBV12-3/TRBV12-4
clone size: few
J gene: TRBJ2-3
D gene: .
CDR3 protein: CASSLVGYAQYF
CDR3 DNA: TGTGCCAGCAGTTTGGTTGGATACGCGCAGTATTTT

V gene: TRBV9
clone size: few
J gene: TRBJ2-3
D gene: .
CDR3 protein: CASSVRGDTDTQYF
CDR3 DNA: TGTGCCAGCAGCGTTCGGGGAGACACAGATACGCAGTATTTT

V gene: TRBV10-2
clone size: few
J gene: TRBJ2-1
D gene: TRBD2
CDR3 protein: CASSVGGGGEQFF
CDR3 DNA: TGCGCCAGCAGTGTGGGCGGGGGGGGAGAGCAGTTCTTC

V gene: TRBV29-1
clone size: many
J gene: TRBJ1-2
D gene: .
CDR3 protein: CSALTQGWGYGYTF
CDR3 DNA: TGCAGCGCCTTAACCCAGGGATGGGGCTATGGCTACACCTTC

V gene: TRBV19
clone size: few
J gene: TRBJ2-4
D gene: TRBD2
CDR3 protein: CASSPRGFWETPLAKNIQYF
CDR3 DNA: TGTGCCAGTAGTCCGCGGGGGTTTTGGGAAACACCCTTAGCCAAAAACATTCAGTACTTC

V gene: TRBV20-1
clone size: .
J gene: TRBJ1-2
D gene: TRBD1
CDR3 protein: CSAIGGQTNGYTF
CDR3 DNA: TGCAGTGCTATCGGGGGACAGACGAATGGCTACACCTTC

V gene: TRBV10-3
clone size: .
J gene: TRBJ2-3
D gene: .
CDR3 protein: CAITRGATSPTDTQYF
CDR3 DNA: TGTGCCATCACCCGGGGGGCTACATCTCCCACAGATACGCAGTATTTT

V gene: TRBV14
clone size: .
J gene: TRBJ2-7
D gene: TRBD1
CDR3 protein: CASSLTGTAFYEQYF
CDR3 DNA: TGTGCCAGCAGCCTAACCGGGACAGCGTTCTACGAGCAGTACTTC

V gene: TRBV15
clone size: .
J gene: TRBJ2-3
D gene: TRBD1
CDR3 protein: CATSRTQGAQEDTQYF
CDR3 DNA: TGTGCCACCAGCAGAACTCAGGGGGCGCAGGAAGATACGCAGTATTTT

V gene: TRBV20-1
clone size: .
J gene: TRBJ2-5
D gene: .
CDR3 protein: CSARAGRGETQYF
CDR3 DNA: TGCAGTGCTAGAGCGGGCAGAGGGGAGACCCAGTACTTC

V gene: TRBV9
clone size: .
J gene: TRBJ2-1
D gene: TRBD2
CDR3 protein: CASNVFQRGGRNLNNEQFF
CDR3 DNA: TGTGCCAGCAACGTATTTCAGCGGGGGGGCCGAAATCTGAACAATGAGCAGTTCTTC

V gene: TRBV6-5
clone size: .
J gene: TRBJ1-4
D gene: TRBD1
CDR3 protein: CASSPDRELEKLFF
CDR3 DNA: TGTGCCAGCAGCCCCGACAGGGAACTAGAAAAACTGTTTTTT

V gene: TRBV6-2/TRBV6-3
clone size: .
J gene: TRBJ2-3
D gene: TRBD2
CDR3 protein: CASIDGLAYGTDTQYF
CDR3 DNA: TGTGCCAGCATCGATGGACTAGCTTACGGGACAGATACGCAGTATTTT

V gene: TRBV20-1
clone size: .
J gene: TRBJ2-1
D gene: TRBD2
CDR3 protein: CSATGTSGGTYNEQFF
CDR3 DNA: TGCAGTGCAACCGGGACTAGCGGGGGGACCTACAATGAGCAGTTCTTC

V gene: TRBV12-3/TRBV12-4
clone size: .
J gene: TRBJ2-3
D gene: TRBD2
CDR3 protein: CASRRTSDTDTQYF
CDR3 DNA: TGTGCCAGCAGGAGGACTAGCGACACAGATACGCAGTATTTT

V gene: TRBV7-2
clone size: .
J gene: TRBJ2-5
D gene: .
CDR3 protein: CASSWVVETQYF
CDR3 DNA: TGTGCCAGCAGCTGGGTCGTGGAGACCCAGTACTTC

V gene: TRBV29-1
clone size: many
J gene: TRBJ2-3
D gene: .
CDR3 protein: CSVALADTDTQYF
CDR3 DNA: TGCAGCGTTGCTTTAGCGGACACAGATACGCAGTATTTT

V gene: TRBV20-1
clone size: .
J gene: TRBJ2-5
D gene: TRBD2
CDR3 protein: CSARRTRGMETQYF
CDR3 DNA: TGCAGTGCTAGGAGGACTAGAGGAATGGAGACCCAGTACTTC

V gene: TRBV9
clone size: few
J gene: TRBJ2-1
D gene: TRBD2
CDR3 protein: CASSVAPGGLYNEQFF
CDR3 DNA: TGTGCCAGCAGCGTAGCTCCGGGAGGCTTATACAATGAGCAGTTCTTC

V gene: TRBV6-2/TRBV6-3
clone size: .
J gene: TRBJ2-5
D gene: .
CDR3 protein: CASSLNIHRIRETQYF
CDR3 DNA: TGTGCCAGCAGCCTCAACATACATCGGATTCGAGAGACCCAGTACTTC

V gene: TRBV7-2
clone size: .
J gene: TRBJ2-7
D gene: .
CDR3 protein: CASSSLSRGKTDEQYF
CDR3 DNA: TGTGCCAGCAGCTCTCTCTCACGGGGGAAGACAGACGAGCAGTACTTC

V gene: TRBV5-1
clone size: few
J gene: TRBJ2-1
D gene: TRBD2
CDR3 protein: CASSQYSLAGGEQFF
CDR3 DNA: TGCGCCAGCAGCCAGTATTCTCTAGCGGGGGGGGAGCAGTTCTTC

V gene: TRBV7-8
clone size: .
J gene: TRBJ1-4
D gene: TRBD1
CDR3 protein: CASSTDRVDEKLFF
CDR3 DNA: TGTGCCAGCAGCACGGACAGGGTAGATGAAAAACTGTTTTTT

V gene: TRBV18
clone size: .
J gene: TRBJ2-7
D gene: TRBD2
CDR3 protein: CASSRGGLDEQYF
CDR3 DNA: TGTGCCAGCTCACGGGGGGGTTTAGACGAGCAGTACTTC

V gene: TRBV6-5
clone size: .
J gene: TRBJ1-2
D gene: .
CDR3 protein: CASRVPEGVYGYTF
CDR3 DNA: TGTGCCAGCAGGGTGCCAGAAGGAGTCTATGGCTACACCTTC

V gene: TRBV4-1
clone size: .
J gene: TRBJ1-5
D gene: .
CDR3 protein: CASSQEWGGQPQHF
CDR3 DNA: TGCGCCAGCAGCCAAGAATGGGGAGGTCAGCCCCAGCATTTT

V gene: TRBV12-3/TRBV12-4
clone size: .
J gene: TRBJ1-3
D gene: .
CDR3 protein: CASSPGKAEGNTIYF
CDR3 DNA: TGTGCCAGCAGTCCGGGCAAGGCCGAGGGGAACACCATATATTTT

V gene: TRBV11-2
clone size: .
J gene: TRBJ1-6
D gene: TRBD1
CDR3 protein: CASSGVTGGQSPLHF
CDR3 DNA: TGTGCCAGCAGCGGCGTTACAGGGGGTCAATCACCCCTCCACTTT

V gene: TRBV19
clone size: few
J gene: TRBJ2-7
D gene: TRBD1
CDR3 protein: CASSIDPDRGLDEQYF
CDR3 DNA: TGTGCCAGTAGTATAGATCCTGACAGGGGGCTCGACGAGCAGTACTTC

V gene: TRBV7-9
clone size: .
J gene: TRBJ2-5
D gene: TRBD1
CDR3 protein: CASSEGDRGRKETQYF
CDR3 DNA: TGTGCCAGCAGCGAAGGGGACAGGGGGCGAAAAGAGACCCAGTACTTC

V gene: TRBV5-1
clone size: few
J gene: TRBJ1-4
D gene: .
CDR3 protein: CASRPVSGGSEKLFF
CDR3 DNA: TGCGCCAGCCGCCCAGTCAGCGGCGGAAGCGAAAAACTGTTTTTT

V gene: TRBV20-1
clone size: once
J gene: TRBJ2-1
D gene: TRBD2
CDR3 protein: CSTSREGEQFF
CDR3 DNA: TGCAGTACTAGCCGGGAGGGTGAGCAGTTCTTC

V gene: TRBV5-1
clone size: few
J gene: TRBJ2-1
D gene: .
CDR3 protein: CASSLEPSKQFF
CDR3 DNA: TGCGCCAGCAGCTTGGAACCTTCTAAGCAGTTCTTC

V gene: TRBV28
clone size: .
J gene: TRBJ2-1
D gene: .
CDR3 protein: CASSFPKGGYNEQFF
CDR3 DNA: TGTGCCAGCAGTTTCCCTAAAGGGGGGTACAATGAGCAGTTCTTC

V gene: TRBV19
clone size: .
J gene: TRBJ2-7
D gene: TRBD1
CDR3 protein: CASSIRDRSEQYF
CDR3 DNA: TGTGCCAGTAGTATTAGGGACAGGAGCGAGCAGTACTTC

V gene: TRBV20-1
clone size: .
J gene: TRBJ1-2
D gene: .
CDR3 protein: CSASQGLGTYGYTF
CDR3 DNA: TGCAGTGCTTCACAGGGCCTAGGGACCTATGGCTACACCTTC

V gene: TRBV5-1
clone size: few
J gene: TRBJ2-7
D gene: TRBD1
CDR3 protein: CASSWGTVYEQYF
CDR3 DNA: TGCGCCAGCAGCTGGGGGACAGTCTACGAGCAGTACTTC

V gene: TRBV4-1
clone size: .
J gene: TRBJ1-2
D gene: .
CDR3 protein: CASSRLRGGNNYGYTF
CDR3 DNA: TGCGCCAGCAGCCGCCTCAGAGGCGGAAATAACTATGGCTACACCTTC

V gene: TRBV7-3
clone size: few
J gene: TRBJ1-2
D gene: TRBD1
CDR3 protein: CASRGQGALGYTF
CDR3 DNA: TGTGCCAGCAGAGGACAGGGGGCGCTTGGCTACACCTTC

V gene: TRBV6-6
clone size: .
J gene: TRBJ2-3
D gene: TRBD2
CDR3 protein: CASSYSLAGGPVDTQYF
CDR3 DNA: TGTGCCAGCAGTTACTCCCTCGCGGGGGGGCCGGTAGATACGCAGTATTTT

V gene: TRBV7-3
clone size: .
J gene: TRBJ2-5
D gene: TRBD2
CDR3 protein: CASSSAGGPEETQYF
CDR3 DNA: TGTGCCAGCAGCTCAGCGGGGGGGCCAGAAGAGACCCAGTACTTC